The TCR beta chain under discussion was sequenced for a study of blood T cell repertoires in COVID-19. About the study: COVID-19 samples from acute and convalescent phases originated in the United States, Italy and Spain. T cells, B-cell-depleted T cells, or PBMCs provided the cDNA or gDNA that served as material.

The CDR3 is 15 residues long. V was trimmed by 4 bases and J by 7 bases, leaving 14 bases between them. Looked up from germline, CDR1 is MDHEN and CDR2 is SYDVKM. This clone was picked up a small number of times. Study processing details: Amplification with reference gene primers provided the estimates of nucleated cell counts. Assay: immunoSEQ multiplex PCR; the TCRdb copy retains only in-frame clones and omits some. V and J calls and clone size follow that table, whereas D and trimming were derived from the DNA. The table has roughly 70,000 clones, about 86% seen once; the top ten hold 25% to 30%. V usage is TRBV28 and J usage is TRBJ1-6; D not resolved. Sequenced: peripheral blood. This receptor was obtained from a human donor in a cohort sampled during active COVID-19. Here the CDR3 reads CASSYQATPNSPLHF. The CDR3 bases are TGTGCCAGCAGTTATCAAGCTACGCCAAATTCACCCCTCCACTTT.